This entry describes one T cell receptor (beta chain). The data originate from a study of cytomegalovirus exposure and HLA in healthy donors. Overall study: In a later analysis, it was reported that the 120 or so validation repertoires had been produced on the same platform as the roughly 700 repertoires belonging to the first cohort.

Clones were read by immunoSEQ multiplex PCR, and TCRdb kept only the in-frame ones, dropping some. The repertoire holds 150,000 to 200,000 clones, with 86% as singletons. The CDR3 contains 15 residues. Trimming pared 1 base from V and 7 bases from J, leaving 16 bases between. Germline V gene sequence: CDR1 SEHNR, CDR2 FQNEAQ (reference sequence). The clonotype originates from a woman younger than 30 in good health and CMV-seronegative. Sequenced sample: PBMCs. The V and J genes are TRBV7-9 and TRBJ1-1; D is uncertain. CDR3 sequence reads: CASSLGDAGTGEAFF. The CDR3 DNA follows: TGTGCCAGCAGCTTAGGTGACGCGGGTACTGGTGAAGCTTTCTTT.